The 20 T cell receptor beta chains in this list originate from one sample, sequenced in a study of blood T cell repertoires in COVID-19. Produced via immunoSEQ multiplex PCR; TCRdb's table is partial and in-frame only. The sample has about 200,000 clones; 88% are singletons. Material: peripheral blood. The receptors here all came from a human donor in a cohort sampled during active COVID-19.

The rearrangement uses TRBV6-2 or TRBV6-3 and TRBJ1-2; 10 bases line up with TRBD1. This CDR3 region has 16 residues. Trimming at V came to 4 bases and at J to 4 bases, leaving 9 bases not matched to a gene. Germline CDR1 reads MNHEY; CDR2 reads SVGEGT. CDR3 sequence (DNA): TGTGCCAGCAGTTCCCCCGGGACAGGGGCGATCTATGGCTACACCTTC. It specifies CASSSPGTGAIYGYTF.

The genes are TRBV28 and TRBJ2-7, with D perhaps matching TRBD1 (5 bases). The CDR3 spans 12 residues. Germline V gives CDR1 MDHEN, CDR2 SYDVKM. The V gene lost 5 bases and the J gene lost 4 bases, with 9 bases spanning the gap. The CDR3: CASSLTAYEQYF. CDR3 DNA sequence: TGTGCCAGCAGTCTGACAGCGTACGAGCAGTACTTC.

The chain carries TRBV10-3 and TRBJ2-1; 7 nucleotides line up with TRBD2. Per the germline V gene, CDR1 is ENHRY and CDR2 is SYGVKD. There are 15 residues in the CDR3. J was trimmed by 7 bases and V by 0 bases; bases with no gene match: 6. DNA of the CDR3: TGTGCCATCAGTGAGTCAAGCGGGATGGGGAATGAGCAGTTCTTC. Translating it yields CAISESSGMGNEQFF.

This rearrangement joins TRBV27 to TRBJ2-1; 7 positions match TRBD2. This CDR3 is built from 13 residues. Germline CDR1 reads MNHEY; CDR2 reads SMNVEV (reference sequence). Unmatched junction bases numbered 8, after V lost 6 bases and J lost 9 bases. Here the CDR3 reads CASSPTSAVEQFF. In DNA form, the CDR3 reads TGTGCCAGCAGCCCAACTAGCGCCGTTGAGCAGTTCTTC.

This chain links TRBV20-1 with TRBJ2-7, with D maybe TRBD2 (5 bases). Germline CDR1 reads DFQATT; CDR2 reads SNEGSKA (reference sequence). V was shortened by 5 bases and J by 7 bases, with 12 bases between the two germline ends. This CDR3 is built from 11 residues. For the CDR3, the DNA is TGCAGTGCTGGGAGAGCGCGGGAGCAGTACTTC. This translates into CSAGRAREQYF.

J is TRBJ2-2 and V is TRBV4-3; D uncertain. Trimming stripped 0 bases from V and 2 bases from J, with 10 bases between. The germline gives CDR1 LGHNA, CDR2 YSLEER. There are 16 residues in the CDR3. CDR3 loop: CASSQDGQANTGELFF. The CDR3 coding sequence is TGCGCCAGCAGCCAAGATGGGCAGGCAAACACCGGGGAGCTGTTTTTT.

The CDR3 region has the DNA TGTGCCAGCAGCTTGGACTACAGGCACTCCTACAATGAGCAGTTCTTC. Encoded protein: CASSLDYRHSYNEQFF. V gene TRBV5-5 combines with J gene TRBJ2-1; D is possibly TRBD1 (5 bases). V lost 0 bases and J lost 0, with 10 bases in between. Germline V gene lookup returns CDR1 SGHKS and CDR2 YYEKEE (reference sequence). This CDR3 contains 16 residues.

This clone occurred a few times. DNA for the CDR3: TGCAGCGTTGGACAGGGTAGCAATCAGCCCCAGCATTTT. The encoded protein is CSVGQGSNQPQHF. The chain links TRBV29-1 to TRBJ1-5; 7 bases are shared with TRBD1. Unmatched junction bases numbered 0, after V lost 4 bases and J lost 0 bases. CDR3 size: 13 residues. CDR1 is SQVTM, CDR2 ANQGSEA, per germline.

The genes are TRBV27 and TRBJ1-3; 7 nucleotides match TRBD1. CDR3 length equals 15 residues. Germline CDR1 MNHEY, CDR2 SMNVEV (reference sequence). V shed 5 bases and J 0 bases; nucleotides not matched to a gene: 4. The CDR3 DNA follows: TGTGCCAGCAGTCTCACAGGGGCCTCTGGAAACACCATATATTTT. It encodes CASSLTGASGNTIYF.

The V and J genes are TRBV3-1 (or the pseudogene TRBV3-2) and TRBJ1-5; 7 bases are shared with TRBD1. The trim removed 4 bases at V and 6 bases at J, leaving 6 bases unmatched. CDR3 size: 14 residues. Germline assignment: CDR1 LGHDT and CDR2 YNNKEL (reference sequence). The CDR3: CASSLLQGFQPQHF. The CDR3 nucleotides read TGTGCCAGCAGCCTGTTACAGGGGTTTCAGCCCCAGCATTTT.

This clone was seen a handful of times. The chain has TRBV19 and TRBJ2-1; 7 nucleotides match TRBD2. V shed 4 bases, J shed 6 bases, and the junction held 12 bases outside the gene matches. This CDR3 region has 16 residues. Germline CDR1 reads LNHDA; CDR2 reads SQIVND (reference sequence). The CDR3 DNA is TGTGCCAGTAGTACCCCCAGGACTAGACACGTCAATGAGCAGTTCTTC. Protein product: CASSTPRTRHVNEQFF.

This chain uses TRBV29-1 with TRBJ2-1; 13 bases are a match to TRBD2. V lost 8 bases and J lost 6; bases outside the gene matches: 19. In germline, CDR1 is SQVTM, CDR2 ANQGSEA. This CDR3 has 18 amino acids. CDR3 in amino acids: CSPKCEPGLAGQLNEQFF. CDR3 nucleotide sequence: TGCAGCCCGAAGTGCGAACCGGGACTAGCGGGGCAACTCAATGAGCAGTTCTTC.

The CDR3 nucleotides are TGTGCCAGTAGACCGGGAACAGGGGGAGTTGGTGAAGCTTTCTTT. This codes for CASRPGTGGVGEAFF. The chain has TRBV19 and TRBJ1-1; the match to TRBD1 covers 8 bases. In germline, CDR1 is LNHDA, CDR2 SQIVND (reference sequence). The CDR3 covers 15 residues. V lost 6 bases to trimming and J lost 7 bases; unmatched junction nucleotides: 13.

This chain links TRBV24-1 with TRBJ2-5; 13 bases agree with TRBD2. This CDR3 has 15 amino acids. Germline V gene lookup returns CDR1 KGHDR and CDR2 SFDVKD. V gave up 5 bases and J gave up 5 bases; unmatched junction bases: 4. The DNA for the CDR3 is TGTGCCACCAGTGCCGGGACTAGCGGGAAGGAGACCCAGTACTTC. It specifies CATSAGTSGKETQYF.

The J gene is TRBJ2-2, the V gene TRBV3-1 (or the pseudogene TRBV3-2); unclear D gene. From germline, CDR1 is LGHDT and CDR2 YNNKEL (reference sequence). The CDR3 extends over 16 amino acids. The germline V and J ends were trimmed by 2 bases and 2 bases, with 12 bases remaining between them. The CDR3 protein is CASSQSLGSNTGELFF. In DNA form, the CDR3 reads TGTGCCAGCAGCCAAAGCCTCGGGTCAAACACCGGGGAGCTGTTTTTT.

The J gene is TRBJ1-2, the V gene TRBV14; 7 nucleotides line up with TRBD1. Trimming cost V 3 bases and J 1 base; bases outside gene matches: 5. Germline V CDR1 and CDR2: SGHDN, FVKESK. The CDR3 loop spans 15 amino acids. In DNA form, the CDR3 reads TGTGCCAGCAGCCACACGACAGGGATTAACTATGGCTACACCTTC. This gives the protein CASSHTTGINYGYTF. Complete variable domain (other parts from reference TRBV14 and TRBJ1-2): EAGVTQFPSHSVIEKGQTVTLRCDPISGHDNLYWYRRVMGKEIKFLLHFVKESKQDESGMPNNRFLAERTGGTYSTLKVQPAELEDSGVYFCASSHTTGINYGYTFGSGTRLTVV.

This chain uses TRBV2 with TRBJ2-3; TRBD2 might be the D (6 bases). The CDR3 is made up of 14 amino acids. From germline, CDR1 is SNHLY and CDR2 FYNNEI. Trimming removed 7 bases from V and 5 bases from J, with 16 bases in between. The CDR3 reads CASTLGLALDTQYF. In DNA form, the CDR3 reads TGTGCCAGCACCCTGGGGCTAGCGTTAGATACGCAGTATTTT.

CDR3 nucleotides: TGTGCCGGCGGCTACAATGAGCAGTTCTTC. Amino acids: CAGGYNEQFF. V and J are TRBV7-9 and TRBJ2-1, with D unclear. CDR1 and CDR2 (germline): SEHNR, FQNEAQ (reference sequence). Between the trimmed V and J ends, which lost 11 bases and 3 bases, there was a span of 5 bases. This CDR3 is built from 10 residues.

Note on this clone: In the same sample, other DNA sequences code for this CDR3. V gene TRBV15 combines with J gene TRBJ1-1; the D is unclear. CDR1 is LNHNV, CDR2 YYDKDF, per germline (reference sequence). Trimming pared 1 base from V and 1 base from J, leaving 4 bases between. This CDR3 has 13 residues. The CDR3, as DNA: TGTGCCACCAGCAGAGCCGGGAACACTGAAGCTTTCTTT. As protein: CATSRAGNTEAFF.

The CDR3 loop reads CASSIGGRVANIQYF. CDR3 DNA sequence: TGTGCCAGTAGTATAGGAGGCAGGGTCGCCAACATTCAGTACTTC. This sequence joins TRBV19 and TRBJ2-4; D possibly corresponds to TRBD1 (5 bases). The germline V gene has CDR1 LNHDA and CDR2 SQIVND (reference sequence). CDR3 size: 15 residues. V dropped 1 base and J dropped 7 bases, with 14 bases sitting between them.